The clone carrying this T cell receptor beta chain was picked up a small number of times. This sample stems from a study of blood T cell repertoires in COVID-19. Only in-frame clones appear in the TCRdb table, and some are missing; sequencing was by immunoSEQ multiplex PCR. The table shows 150,000 or so clones, with around 85% occurring only once. Trimming removed 3 bases from V and 7 bases from J; junction bases left unmatched: 11. The CDR3 is made up of 17 amino acids. Germline V gives CDR1 SGHRS, CDR2 YFSETQ. The origin of this receptor is a man aged 55-75 years with COVID-19, enrolled during active disease. The specimen was peripheral blood. The V and J genes are TRBV5-1 and TRBJ1-4; 11 positions agree with TRBD1. Written as DNA, the CDR3 is TGCGCCAGCAGCTATTCCGGGACAGGGGGTCTCGGTGAAAAACTGTTTTTT. Protein: CASSYSGTGGLGEKLFF.